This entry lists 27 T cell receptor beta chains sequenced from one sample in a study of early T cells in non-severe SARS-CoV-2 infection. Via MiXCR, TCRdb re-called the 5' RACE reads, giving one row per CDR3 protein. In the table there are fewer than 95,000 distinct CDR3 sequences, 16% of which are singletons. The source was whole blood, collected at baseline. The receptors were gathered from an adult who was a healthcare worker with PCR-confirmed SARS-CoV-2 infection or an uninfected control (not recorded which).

The CDR3 DNA sequence: TGTGCCAGCAGCCCTACAATAAGACTAGCGAGGTTCTCCGGGGAGCTGTTTTTT. Protein: CASSPTIRLARFSGELFF. The chain uses TRBV9 and TRBJ2-2; 8 nucleotides agree with TRBD2. The germline V gene has CDR1 SGDLS and CDR2 YYNGEE. V shed 4 bases and J 6 bases; nucleotides not matched to a gene: 17. The CDR3 is 18 residues long.

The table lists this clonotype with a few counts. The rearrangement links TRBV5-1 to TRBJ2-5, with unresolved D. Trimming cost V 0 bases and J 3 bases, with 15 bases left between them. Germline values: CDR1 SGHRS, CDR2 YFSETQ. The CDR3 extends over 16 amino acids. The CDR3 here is CASSLAVGHGEETQYF. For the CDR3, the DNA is TGCGCCAGCAGCTTGGCTGTGGGTCACGGTGAAGAGACCCAGTACTTC.

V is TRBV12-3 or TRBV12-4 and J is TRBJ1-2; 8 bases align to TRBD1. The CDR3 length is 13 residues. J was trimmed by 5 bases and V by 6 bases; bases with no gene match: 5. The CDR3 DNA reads TGTGCCAGCAGCCCAGGGGGCGGGTATGGCTACACCTTC. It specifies CASSPGGGYGYTF.

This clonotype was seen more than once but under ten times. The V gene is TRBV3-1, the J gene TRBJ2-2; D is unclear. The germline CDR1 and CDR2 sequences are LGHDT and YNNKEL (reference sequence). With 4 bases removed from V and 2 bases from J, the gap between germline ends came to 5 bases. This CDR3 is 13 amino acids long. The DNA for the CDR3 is TGTGCCAGCAGCCGATTAAACACCGGGGAGCTGTTTTTT. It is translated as CASSRLNTGELFF.

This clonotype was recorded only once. The CDR3 DNA sequence: TGTGCCAGTACCGGAGGACAGGGCACCGGGGAGCTGTTTTTT. Its translation: CASTGGQGTGELFF. The rearrangement uses TRBV19 and TRBJ2-2, with 8 positions matching TRBD1. The germline CDR1 and CDR2 sequences are LNHDA and SQIVND (reference sequence). The junction had 5 bases not matched to a gene; V was cut back by 7 bases and J by 4 bases. The CDR3 covers 14 residues.

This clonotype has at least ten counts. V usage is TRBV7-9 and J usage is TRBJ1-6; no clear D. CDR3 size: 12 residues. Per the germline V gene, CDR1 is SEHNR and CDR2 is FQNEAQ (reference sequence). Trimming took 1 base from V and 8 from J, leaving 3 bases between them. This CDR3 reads CASSLGDSPLHF. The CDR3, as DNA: TGTGCCAGCAGCTTAGGGGATTCACCCCTCCACTTT.

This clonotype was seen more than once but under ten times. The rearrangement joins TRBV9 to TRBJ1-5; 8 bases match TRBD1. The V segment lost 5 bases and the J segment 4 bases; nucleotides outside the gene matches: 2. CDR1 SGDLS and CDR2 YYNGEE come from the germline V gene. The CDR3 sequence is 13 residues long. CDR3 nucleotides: TGTGCCAGCAGTCGACAGGGGAATCAGCCCCAGCATTTT. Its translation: CASSRQGNQPQHF.

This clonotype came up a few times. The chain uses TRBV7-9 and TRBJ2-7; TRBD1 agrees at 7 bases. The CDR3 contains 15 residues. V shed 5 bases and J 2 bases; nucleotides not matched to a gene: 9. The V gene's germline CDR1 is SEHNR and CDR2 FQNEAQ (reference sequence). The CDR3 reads CASSPHRQGTYEQYF. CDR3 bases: TGTGCCAGCAGCCCGCATAGACAGGGAACCTACGAGCAGTACTTC. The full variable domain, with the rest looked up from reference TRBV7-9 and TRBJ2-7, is DTGVSQNPRHKITKRGQNVTFRCDPISEHNRLYWYRQTLGQGPEFLTYFQNEAQLEKSRLLSDRFSAERPKGSFSTLEIQRTEQGDSAMYLCASSPHRQGTYEQYFGPGTRLTVT.

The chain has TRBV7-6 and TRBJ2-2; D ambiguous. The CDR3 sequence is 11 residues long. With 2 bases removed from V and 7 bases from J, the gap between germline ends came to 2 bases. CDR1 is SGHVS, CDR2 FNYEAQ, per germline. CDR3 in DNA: TGTGCCAGCAGCTTAAACGGGGAGCTGTTTTTT. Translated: CASSLNGELFF. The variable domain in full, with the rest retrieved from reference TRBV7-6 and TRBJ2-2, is GAGVSQSPRYKVTKRGQDVALRCDPISGHVSLYWYRQALGQGPEFLTYFNYEAQQDKSGLPNDRFSAERPEGSISTLTIQRTEQRDSAMYRCASSLNGELFFGEGSRLTVL.

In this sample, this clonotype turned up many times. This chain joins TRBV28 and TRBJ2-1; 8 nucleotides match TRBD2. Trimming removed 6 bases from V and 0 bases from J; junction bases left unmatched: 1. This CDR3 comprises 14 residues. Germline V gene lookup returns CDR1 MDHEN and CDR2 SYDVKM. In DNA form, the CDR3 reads TGTGCCAGCAGGGCGGGAGGCTCCTACAATGAGCAGTTCTTC. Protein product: CASRAGGSYNEQFF. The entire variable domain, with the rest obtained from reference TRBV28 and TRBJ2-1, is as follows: DVKVTQSSRYLVKRTGEKVFLECVQDMDHENMFWYRQDPGLGLRLIYFSYDVKMKEKGDIPEGYSVSREKKERFSLILESASTNQTSMYLCASRAGGSYNEQFFGPGTRLTVL.

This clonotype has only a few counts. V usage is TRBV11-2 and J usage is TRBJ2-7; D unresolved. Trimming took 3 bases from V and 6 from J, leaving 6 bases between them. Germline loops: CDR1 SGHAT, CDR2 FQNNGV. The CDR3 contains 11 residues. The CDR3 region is CASSFSSEQYF. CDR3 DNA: TGTGCCAGCAGCTTCTCGAGCGAGCAGTACTTC.

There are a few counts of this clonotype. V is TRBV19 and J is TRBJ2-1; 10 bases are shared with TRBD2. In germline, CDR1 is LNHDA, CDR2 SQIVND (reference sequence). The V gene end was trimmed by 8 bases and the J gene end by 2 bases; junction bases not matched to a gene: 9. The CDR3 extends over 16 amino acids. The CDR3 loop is CASAILAGATYNEQFF. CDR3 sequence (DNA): TGTGCCAGTGCGATCCTAGCGGGAGCGACCTACAATGAGCAGTTCTTC.

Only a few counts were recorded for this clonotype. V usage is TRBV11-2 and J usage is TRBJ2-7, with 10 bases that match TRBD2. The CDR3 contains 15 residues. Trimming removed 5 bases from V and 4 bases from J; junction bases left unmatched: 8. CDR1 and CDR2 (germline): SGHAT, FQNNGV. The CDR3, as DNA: TGTGCCAGCAGCCGTGAGGTGACTAGCGGGTACGAGCAGTACTTC. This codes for CASSREVTSGYEQYF.

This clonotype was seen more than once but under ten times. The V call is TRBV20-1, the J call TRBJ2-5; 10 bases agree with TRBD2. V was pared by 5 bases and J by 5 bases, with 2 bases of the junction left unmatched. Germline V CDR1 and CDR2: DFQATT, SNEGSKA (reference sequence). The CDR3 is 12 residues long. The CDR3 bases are TGCAGTGCTTCACTAGCGGGGGAGACCCAGTACTTC. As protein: CSASLAGETQYF.

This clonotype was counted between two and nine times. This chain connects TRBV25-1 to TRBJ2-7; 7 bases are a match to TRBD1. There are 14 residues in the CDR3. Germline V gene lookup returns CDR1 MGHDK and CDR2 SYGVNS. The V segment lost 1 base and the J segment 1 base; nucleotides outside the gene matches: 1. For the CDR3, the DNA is TGTGCCAGCAGTGAATGGGACAGATCCTACGAGCAGTACTTC. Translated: CASSEWDRSYEQYF.

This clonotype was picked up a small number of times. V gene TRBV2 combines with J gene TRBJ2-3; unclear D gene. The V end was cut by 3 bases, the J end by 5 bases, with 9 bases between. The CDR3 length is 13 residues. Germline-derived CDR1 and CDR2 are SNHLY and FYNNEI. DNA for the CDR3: TGTGCCAGCAGTGACGAAGGACGAGATACGCAGTATTTT. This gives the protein CASSDEGRDTQYF.

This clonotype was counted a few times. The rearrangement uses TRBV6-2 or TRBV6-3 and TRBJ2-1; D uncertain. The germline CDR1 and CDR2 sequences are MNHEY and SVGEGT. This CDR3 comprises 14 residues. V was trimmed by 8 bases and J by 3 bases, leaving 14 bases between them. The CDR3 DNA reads TGTGCCAGCCGGCCGGCCCGGAACTACAATGAGCAGTTCTTC. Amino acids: CASRPARNYNEQFF.

The CDR3 spells CASSGSGLNTEAFF. The CDR3 DNA follows: TGTGCCAGCAGCGGGAGCGGGCTGAACACTGAAGCTTTCTTT. The V and J genes are TRBV5-8 and TRBJ1-1; D is undetermined. Trimming took 4 bases from V and 0 from J, leaving 10 bases between them. This CDR3 comprises 14 residues. CDR1 is SGHTS and CDR2 is YDEGEE in the germline V gene.

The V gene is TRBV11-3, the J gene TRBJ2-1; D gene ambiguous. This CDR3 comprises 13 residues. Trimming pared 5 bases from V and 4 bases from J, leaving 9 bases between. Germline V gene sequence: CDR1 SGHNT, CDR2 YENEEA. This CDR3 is CASSSLQYNEQFF. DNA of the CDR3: TGTGCCAGCAGCAGTCTACAGTACAATGAGCAGTTCTTC.

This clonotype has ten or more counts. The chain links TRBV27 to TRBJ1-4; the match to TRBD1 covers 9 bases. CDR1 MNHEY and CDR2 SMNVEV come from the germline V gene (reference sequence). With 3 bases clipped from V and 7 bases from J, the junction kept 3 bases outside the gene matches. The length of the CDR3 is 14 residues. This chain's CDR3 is CASSLTGGREKLFF. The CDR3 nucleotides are TGTGCCAGCAGTTTGACAGGGGGGCGTGAAAAACTGTTTTTT. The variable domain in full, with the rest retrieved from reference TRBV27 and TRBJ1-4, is EAQVTQNPRYLITVTGKKLTVTCSQNMNHEYMSWYRQDPGLGLRQIYYSMNVEVTDKGDVPEGYKVSRKEKRNFPLILESPSPNQTSLYFCASSLTGGREKLFFGSGTQLSVL.

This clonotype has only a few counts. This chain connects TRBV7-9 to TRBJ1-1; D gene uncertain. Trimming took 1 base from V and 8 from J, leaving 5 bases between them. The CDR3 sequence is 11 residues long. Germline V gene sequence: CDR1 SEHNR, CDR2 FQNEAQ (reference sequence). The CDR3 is CASSLVGEAFF. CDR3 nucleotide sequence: TGTGCCAGCAGCTTAGTGGGAGAAGCTTTCTTT.

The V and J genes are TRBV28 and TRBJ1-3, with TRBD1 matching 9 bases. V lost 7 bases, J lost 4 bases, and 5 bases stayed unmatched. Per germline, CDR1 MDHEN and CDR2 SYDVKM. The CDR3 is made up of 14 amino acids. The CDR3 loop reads CASTGQGTGNTIYF. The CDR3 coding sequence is TGTGCCAGCACCGGACAGGGGACGGGAAACACCATATATTTT.

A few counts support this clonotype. Here the CDR3 DNA reads TGTGCCAGCGGTACGGTGCGGACTGAAGCTTTCTTT. As protein: CASGTVRTEAFF. This chain uses TRBV28 with TRBJ1-1; no clear D gene. The germline V and J ends were trimmed by 8 bases and 5 bases, with 12 bases remaining between them. There are 12 residues in the CDR3. CDR1 is MDHEN, CDR2 SYDVKM, per germline.

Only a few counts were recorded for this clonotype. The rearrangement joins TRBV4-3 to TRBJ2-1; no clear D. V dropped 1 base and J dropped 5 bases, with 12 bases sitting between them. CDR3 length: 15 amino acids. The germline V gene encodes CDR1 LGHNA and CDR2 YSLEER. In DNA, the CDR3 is TGCGCCAGCAGCCAAGCTACGGGCTGGAACAATGAGCAGTTCTTC. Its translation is CASSQATGWNNEQFF.

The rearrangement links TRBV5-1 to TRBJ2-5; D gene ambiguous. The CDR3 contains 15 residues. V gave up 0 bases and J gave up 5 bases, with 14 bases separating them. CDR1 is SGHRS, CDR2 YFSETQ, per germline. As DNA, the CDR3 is TGCGCCAGCAGCTTGGCCGAAGGCCCCAGGGAGACCCAGTACTTC. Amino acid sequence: CASSLAEGPRETQYF.

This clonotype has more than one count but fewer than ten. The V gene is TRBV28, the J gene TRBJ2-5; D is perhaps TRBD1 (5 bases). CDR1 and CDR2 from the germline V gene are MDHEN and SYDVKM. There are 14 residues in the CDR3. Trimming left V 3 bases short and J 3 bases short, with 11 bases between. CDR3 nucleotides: TGTGCCAGCAGTTTTCCCCCCAGGGAAGAGACCCAGTACTTC. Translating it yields CASSFPPREETQYF.

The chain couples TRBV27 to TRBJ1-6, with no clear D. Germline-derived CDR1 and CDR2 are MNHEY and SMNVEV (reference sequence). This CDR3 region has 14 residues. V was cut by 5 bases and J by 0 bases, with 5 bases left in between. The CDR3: CASSRGSYNSPLHF. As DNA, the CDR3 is TGTGCCAGCAGTCGGGGCTCCTATAATTCACCCCTCCACTTT.